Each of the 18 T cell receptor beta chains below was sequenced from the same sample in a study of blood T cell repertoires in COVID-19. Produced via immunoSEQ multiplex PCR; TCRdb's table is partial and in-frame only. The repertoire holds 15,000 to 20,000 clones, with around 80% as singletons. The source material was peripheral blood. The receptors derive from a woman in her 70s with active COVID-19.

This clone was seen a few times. This CDR3 reads CASSLDGDNNQPQHF. The CDR3, as DNA: TGTGCCAGCAGCTTAGATGGGGACAACAATCAGCCCCAGCATTTT. The V call is TRBV11-2, the J call TRBJ1-5, with D possibly being TRBD1 (6 bases). Germline CDR1 SGHAT, CDR2 FQNNGV. V was cut by 0 bases and J by 3 bases, with 9 bases left in between. The CDR3 spans 15 residues.

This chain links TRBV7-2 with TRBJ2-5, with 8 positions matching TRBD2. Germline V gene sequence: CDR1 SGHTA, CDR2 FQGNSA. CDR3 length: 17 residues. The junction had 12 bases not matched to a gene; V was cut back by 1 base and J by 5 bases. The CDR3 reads CASSLGSGSPGWETQYF. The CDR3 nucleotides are TGTGCCAGCAGCTTAGGAAGCGGGAGCCCTGGTTGGGAGACCCAGTACTTC.

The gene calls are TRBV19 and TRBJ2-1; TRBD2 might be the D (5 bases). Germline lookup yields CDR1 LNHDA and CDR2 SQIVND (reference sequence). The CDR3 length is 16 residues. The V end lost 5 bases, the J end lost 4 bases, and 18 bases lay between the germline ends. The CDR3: CASSSPRGPNYNEQFF. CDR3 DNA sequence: TGTGCCAGTAGTTCTCCCCGGGGTCCTAATTACAATGAGCAGTTCTTC.

The CDR3 region is CASSLRQGQPQHF. The CDR3 DNA reads TGTGCCAGCAGCTTGCGACAGGGTCAGCCCCAGCATTTT. The chain joins TRBV7-2 to TRBJ1-5; TRBD1 agrees at 7 bases. Germline V CDR1 and CDR2: SGHTA, FQGNSA. The CDR3 is made up of 13 amino acids. The V segment lost 3 bases and the J segment 6 bases; nucleotides outside the gene matches: 2.

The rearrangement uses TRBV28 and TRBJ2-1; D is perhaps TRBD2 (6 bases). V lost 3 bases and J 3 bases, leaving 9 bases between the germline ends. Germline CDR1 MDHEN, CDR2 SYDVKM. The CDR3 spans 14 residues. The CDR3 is CASSFAGYYNEQFF. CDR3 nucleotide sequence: TGTGCCAGCAGTTTTGCGGGATACTACAATGAGCAGTTCTTC.

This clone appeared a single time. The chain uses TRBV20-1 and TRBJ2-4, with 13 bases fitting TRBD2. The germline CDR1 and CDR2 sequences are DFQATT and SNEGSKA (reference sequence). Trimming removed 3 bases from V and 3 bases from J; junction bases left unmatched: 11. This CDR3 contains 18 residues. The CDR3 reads CSASPSGLAGEVKNIQYF. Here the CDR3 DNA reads TGCAGTGCTAGTCCCAGCGGACTAGCGGGAGAGGTCAAAAACATTCAGTACTTC.

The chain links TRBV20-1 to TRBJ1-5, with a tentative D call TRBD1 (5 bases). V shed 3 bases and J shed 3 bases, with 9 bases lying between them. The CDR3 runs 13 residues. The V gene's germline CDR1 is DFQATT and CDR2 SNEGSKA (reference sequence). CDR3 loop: CSASRGTNQPQHF. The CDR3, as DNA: TGCAGTGCTAGTCGGGGGACCAATCAGCCCCAGCATTTT.

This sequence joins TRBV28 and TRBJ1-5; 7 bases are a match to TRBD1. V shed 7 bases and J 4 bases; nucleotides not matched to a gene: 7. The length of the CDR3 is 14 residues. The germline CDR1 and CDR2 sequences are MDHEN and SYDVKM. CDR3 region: CASNKDRPNQPQHF. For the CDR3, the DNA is TGTGCCAGCAACAAGGACAGGCCTAATCAGCCCCAGCATTTT.

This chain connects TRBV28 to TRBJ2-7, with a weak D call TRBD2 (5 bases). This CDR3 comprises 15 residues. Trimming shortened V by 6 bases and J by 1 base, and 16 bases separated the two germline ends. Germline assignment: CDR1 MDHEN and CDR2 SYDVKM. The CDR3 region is CASRRVGSKSYEQYF. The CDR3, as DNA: TGTGCCAGCAGGAGGGTTGGGAGTAAGTCCTACGAGCAGTACTTC.

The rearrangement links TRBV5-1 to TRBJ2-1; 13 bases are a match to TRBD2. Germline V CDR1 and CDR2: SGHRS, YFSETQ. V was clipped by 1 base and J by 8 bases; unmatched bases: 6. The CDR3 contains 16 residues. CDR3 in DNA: TGCGCCAGCAGCTTGTCACTAGCGGGAGGGACCGATGAGCAGTTCTTC. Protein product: CASSLSLAGGTDEQFF.

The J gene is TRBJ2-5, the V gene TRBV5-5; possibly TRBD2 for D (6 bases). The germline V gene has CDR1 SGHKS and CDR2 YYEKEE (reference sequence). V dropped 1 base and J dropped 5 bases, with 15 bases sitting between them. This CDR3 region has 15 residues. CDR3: CASSLWLAAEETQYF. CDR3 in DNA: TGTGCCAGCAGCTTGTGGTTAGCGGCAGAGGAGACCCAGTACTTC.

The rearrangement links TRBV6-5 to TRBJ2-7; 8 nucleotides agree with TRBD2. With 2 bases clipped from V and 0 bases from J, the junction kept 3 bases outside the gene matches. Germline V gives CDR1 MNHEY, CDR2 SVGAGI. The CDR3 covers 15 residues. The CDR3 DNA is TGTGCCAGCAGTTACCTCGCGGGAGGCTCCTACGAGCAGTACTTC. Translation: CASSYLAGGSYEQYF.

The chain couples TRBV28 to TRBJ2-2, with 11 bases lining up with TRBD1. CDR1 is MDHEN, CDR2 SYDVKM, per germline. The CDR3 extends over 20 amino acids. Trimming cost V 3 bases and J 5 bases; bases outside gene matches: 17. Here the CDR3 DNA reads TGTGCCAGCAGTTTTTCAGGGTTAGGGCGGACAGGGGGCTTTACCGGGGAGCTGTTTTTT. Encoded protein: CASSFSGLGRTGGFTGELFF.

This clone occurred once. CDR3 nucleotide sequence: TGCGCCAGCAGCCAACGCAGCTCTGGGGCCAACGTCCTGACTTTC. The encoded protein is CASSQRSSGANVLTF. This rearrangement joins TRBV4-1 to TRBJ2-6; no clear D gene. V was trimmed by 2 bases and J by 0 bases, leaving 5 bases between them. The CDR3 is 15 amino acids. Germline V CDR1 and CDR2: MGHRA, YSYEKL.

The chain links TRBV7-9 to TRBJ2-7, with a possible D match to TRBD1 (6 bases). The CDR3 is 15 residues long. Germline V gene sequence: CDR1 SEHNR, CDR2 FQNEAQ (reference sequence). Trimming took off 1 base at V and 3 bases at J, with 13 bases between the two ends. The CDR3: CASSLDQGQLYEQYF. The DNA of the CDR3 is TGTGCCAGCAGCTTAGATCAGGGGCAGCTCTACGAGCAGTACTTC.

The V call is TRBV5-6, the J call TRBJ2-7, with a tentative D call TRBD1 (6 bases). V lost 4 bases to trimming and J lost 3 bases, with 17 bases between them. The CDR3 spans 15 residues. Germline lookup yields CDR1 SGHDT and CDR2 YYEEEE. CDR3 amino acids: CASSPYRVGIYEQYF. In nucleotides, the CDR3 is TGTGCCAGCAGCCCATACAGGGTTGGGATCTACGAGCAGTACTTC.

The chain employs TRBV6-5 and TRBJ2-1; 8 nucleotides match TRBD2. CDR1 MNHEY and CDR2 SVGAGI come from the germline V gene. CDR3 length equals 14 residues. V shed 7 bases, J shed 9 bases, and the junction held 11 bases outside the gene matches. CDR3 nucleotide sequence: TGTGCCAGCACCTTAGAAGGACTAGCCTCTGAGCAGTTCTTC. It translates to CASTLEGLASEQFF.

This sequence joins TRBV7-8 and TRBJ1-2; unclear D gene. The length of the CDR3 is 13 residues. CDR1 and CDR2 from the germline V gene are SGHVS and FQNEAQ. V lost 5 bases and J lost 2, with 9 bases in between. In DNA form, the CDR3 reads TGTGCCAGCAGCCCCAACCAGAACTATGGCTACACCTTC. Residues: CASSPNQNYGYTF.